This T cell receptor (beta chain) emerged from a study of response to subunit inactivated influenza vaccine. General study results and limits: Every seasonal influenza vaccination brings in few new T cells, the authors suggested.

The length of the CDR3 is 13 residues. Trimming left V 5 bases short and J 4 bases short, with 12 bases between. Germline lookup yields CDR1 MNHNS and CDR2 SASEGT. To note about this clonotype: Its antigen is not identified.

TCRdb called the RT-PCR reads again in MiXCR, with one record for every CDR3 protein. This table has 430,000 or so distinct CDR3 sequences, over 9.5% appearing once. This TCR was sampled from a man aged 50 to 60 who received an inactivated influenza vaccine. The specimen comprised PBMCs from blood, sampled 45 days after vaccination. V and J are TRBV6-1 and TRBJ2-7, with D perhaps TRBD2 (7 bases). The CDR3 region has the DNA TGTGCCAGCAGTCGGGGGGCAATATACGAGCAGTACTTC. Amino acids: CASSRGAIYEQYF.